The clone carrying this T cell receptor (delta chain) came up a few times. The antigen is unknown. The protein held in TCRdb is that of a much larger clone and does not match this DNA's translation at residue 3, likely because of a read error; the protein shown is translated from the DNA. The germline gives CDR1 TSWWSYY, CDR2 QGS. CDR3 length: 25 residues. TCRdb fed the multiplex PCR reads to CATT. The data show around 57,000 delta-chain clones, 1.5% to 2% seen once. This sample stems from a study of γδ T cells in repeated Plasmodium falciparum infection. On the study more broadly: Over about 640 days, donors received four mosquito-bite P. falciparum NF54 infections. Malian repertoires were sampled cross-sectionally without transmission and longitudinally through febrile malaria. Study-level findings and limits: Vdelta2-negative gammadelta repertoires appeared less diverse and less shared in Malian than Australian children. Repeated controlled infections reportedly drove waves of new clonotype selection in Vdelta2-negative, mostly Vdelta1+, gammadelta repertoires.

Flow sorting of PBMC yielded separate Vgamma9/Vdelta2+ and Vdelta2-negative gammadelta T cell populations for bulk repertoire analysis. This clonotype was obtained from a pool of human donors (malaria-infected and uninfected, not separated). V usage is TRDV1 and J usage is TRDJ1; the match to TRDD3 covers 10 bases. TCRdb carries no J gene annotation; the J gene was assigned here by matching the DNA with germline. Material for sequencing was gamma-delta T cells from blood. CDR3 DNA: TGTGCTTTTGGGGACTCTCCTACAACGGAACCCCAACCCCGTACTGGGGGATTACCAACCGATAAACTCATCTTT. It yields the protein CAFGDSPTTEPQPRTGGLPTDKLIF.